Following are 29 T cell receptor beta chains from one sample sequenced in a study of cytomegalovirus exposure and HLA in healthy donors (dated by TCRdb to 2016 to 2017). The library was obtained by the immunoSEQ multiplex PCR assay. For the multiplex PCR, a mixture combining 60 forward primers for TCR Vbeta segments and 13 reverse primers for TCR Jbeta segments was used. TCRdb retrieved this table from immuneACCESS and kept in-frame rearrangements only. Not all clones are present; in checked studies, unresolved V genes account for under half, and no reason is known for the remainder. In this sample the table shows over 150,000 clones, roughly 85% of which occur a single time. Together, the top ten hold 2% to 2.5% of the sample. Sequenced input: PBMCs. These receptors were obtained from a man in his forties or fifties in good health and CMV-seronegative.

In DNA, the CDR3 is TGCGCCAGCAGCCAAGAAGGAGGGGCCAAGCGGGGGGAGCAGTTCTTC. Translation gives CASSQEGGAKRGEQFF. The chain uses TRBV4-1 and TRBJ2-1, with 8 bases identical to TRBD2. The CDR3 is 16 residues long. Germline values: CDR1 MGHRA, CDR2 YSYEKL. V gave up 0 bases and J gave up 10 bases; unmatched junction bases: 11.

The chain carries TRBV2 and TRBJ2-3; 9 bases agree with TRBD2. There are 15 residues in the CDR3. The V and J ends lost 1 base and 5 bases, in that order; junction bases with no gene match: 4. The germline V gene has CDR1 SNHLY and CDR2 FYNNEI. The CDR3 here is CASSEDSGSVDTQYF. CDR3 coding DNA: TGTGCCAGCAGTGAAGATAGCGGGAGTGTAGATACGCAGTATTTT.

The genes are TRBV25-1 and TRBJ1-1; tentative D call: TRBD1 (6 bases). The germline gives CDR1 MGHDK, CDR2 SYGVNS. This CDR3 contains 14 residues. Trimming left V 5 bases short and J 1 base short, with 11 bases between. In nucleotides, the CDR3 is TGTGCCAGCAGTACACAGGGATGGAACACTGAAGCTTTCTTT. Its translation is CASSTQGWNTEAFF.

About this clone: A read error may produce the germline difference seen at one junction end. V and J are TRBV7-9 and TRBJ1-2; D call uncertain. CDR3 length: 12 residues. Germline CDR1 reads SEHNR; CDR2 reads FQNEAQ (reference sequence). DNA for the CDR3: TGTTCCAGCACGAGTTTCTCGAATGGCTACACCTTC. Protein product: CSSTSFSNGYTF.

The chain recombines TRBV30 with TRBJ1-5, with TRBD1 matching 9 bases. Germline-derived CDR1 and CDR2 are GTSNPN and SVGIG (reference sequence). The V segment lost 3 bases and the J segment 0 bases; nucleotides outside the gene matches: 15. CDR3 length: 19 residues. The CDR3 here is CAWRAGGTGSLYSNQPQHF. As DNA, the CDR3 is TGTGCCTGGAGGGCCGGCGGGACAGGGTCCCTCTATAGCAATCAGCCCCAGCATTTT.

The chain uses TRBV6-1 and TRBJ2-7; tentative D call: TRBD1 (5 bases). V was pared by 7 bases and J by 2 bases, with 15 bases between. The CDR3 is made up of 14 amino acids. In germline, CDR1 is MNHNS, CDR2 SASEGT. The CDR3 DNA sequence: TGTGCCAGCACAAGGACGGACATTACCTACGAGCAGTACTTC. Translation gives CASTRTDITYEQYF.

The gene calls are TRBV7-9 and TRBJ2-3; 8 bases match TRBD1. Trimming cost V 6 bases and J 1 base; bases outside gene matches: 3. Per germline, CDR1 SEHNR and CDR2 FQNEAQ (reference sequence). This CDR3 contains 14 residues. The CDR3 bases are TGTGCCAGCAGACAGACAGGGGGCACAGATACGCAGTATTTT. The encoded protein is CASRQTGGTDTQYF.

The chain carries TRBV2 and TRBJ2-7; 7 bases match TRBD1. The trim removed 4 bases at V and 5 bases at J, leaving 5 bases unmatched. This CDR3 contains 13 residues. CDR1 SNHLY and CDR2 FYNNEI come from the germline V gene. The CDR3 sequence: CASSVFRGNEQYF. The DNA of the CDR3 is TGTGCCAGCAGTGTGTTCAGGGGGAACGAGCAGTACTTC.

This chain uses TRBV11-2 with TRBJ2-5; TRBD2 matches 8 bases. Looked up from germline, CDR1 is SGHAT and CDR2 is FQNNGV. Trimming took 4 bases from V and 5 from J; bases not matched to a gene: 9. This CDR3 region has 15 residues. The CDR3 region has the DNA TGTGCCAGCAGCTATGCGGGAGGTGGCCGGGAGACCCAGTACTTC. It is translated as CASSYAGGGRETQYF.

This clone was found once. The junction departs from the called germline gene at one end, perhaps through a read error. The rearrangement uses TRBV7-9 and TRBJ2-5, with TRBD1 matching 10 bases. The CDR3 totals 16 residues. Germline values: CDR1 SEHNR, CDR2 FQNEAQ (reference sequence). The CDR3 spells CSSSPGQGVTGETQYF. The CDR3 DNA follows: TGTTCCAGCAGCCCCGGACAGGGGGTGACTGGGGAGACCCAGTACTTC.

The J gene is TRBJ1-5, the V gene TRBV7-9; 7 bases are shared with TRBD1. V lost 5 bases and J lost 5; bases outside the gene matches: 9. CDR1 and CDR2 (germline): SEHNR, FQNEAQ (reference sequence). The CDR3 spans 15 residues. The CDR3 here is CASSAPGQQDQPQHF. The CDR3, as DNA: TGTGCCAGCAGCGCACCGGGACAGCAAGATCAGCCCCAGCATTTT.

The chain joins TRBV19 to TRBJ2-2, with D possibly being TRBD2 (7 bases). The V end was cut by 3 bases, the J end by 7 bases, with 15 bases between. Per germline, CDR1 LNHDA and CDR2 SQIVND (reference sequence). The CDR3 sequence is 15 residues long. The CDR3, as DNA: TGTGCCAGTAGTATGGTCGGGGGGCTGGGCGGGGAGCTGTTTTTT. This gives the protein CASSMVGGLGGELFF.

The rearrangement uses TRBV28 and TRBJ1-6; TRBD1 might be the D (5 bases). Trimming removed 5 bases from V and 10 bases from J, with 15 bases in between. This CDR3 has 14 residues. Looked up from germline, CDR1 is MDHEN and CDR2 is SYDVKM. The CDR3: CASSPQQEGSPLHF. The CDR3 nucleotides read TGTGCCAGCAGTCCACAACAGGAAGGCTCACCCCTCCACTTT.

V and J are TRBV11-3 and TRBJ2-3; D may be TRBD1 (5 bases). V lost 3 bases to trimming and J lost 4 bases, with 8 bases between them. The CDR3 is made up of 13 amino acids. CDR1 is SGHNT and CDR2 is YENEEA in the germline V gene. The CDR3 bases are TGTGCCAGCAGCTTGACAGTGGCAGATACGCAGTATTTT. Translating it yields CASSLTVADTQYF.

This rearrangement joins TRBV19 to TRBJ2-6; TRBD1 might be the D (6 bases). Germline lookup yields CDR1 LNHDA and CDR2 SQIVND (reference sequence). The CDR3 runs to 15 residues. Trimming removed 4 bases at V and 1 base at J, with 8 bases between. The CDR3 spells CASSRGGSGANVLTF. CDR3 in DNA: TGTGCCAGTAGTAGAGGGGGATCTGGGGCCAACGTCCTGACTTTC.

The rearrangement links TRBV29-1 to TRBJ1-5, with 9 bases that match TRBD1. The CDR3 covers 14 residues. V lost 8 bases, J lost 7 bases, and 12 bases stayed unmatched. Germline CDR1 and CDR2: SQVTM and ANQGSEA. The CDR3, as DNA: TGCAGCCCAGACGGGACAGGGTTCAACCAGCCCCAGCATTTT. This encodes CSPDGTGFNQPQHF.

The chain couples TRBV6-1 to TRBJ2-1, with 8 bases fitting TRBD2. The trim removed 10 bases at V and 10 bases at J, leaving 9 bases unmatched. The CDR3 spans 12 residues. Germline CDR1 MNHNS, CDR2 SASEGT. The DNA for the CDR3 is TGTGCCACCTCGGGACTAGTGGGGGAGCAGTTCTTC. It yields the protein CATSGLVGEQFF.

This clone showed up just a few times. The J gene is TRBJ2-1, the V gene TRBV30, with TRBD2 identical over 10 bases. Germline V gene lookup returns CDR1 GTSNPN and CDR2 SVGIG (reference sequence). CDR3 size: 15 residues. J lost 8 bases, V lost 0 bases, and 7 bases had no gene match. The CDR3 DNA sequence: TGTGCCTGGAGTGTATCTAGCGGGAGTCTCCATGAGCAGTTCTTC. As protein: CAWSVSSGSLHEQFF.

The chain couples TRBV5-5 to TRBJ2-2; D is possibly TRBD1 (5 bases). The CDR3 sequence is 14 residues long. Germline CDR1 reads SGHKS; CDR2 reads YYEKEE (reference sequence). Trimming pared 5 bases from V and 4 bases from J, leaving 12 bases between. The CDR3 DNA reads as TGTGCCAGCAGGTTAGGGGCAGGCACCGGGGAGCTGTTTTTT. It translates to CASRLGAGTGELFF.

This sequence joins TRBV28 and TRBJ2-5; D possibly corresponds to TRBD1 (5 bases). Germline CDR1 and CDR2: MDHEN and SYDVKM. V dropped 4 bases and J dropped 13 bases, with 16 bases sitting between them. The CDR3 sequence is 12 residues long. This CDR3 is CASSWGVGRRYF. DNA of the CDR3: TGTGCCAGCAGTTGGGGCGTCGGCCGACGGTACTTC.

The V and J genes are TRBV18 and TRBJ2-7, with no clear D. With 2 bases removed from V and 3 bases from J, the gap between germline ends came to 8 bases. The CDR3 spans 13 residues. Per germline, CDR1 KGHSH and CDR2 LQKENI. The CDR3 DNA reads TGTGCCAGCTCACCAGTACAGTACTACGAGCAGTACTTC. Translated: CASSPVQYYEQYF. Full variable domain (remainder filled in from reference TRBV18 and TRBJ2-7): NAGVMQNPRHLVRRRGQEARLRCSPMKGHSHVYWYRQLPEEGLKFMVYLQKENIIDESGMPKERFSAEFPKEGPSILRIQQVVRGDSAAYFCASSPVQYYEQYFGPGTRLTVT.

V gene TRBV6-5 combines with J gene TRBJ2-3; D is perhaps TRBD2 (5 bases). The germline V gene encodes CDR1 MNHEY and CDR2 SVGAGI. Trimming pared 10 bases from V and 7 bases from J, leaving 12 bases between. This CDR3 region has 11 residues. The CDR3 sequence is CATYYGNTQYF. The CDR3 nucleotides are TGTGCCACATATTACGGGAATACGCAGTATTTT.

DNA for the CDR3: TGTGCCAGCAGCGTAGGGGCTAGCGGGAGCACAGATACGCAGTATTTT. Amino acid sequence: CASSVGASGSTDTQYF. This chain uses TRBV9 with TRBJ2-3, with 8 positions matching TRBD2. CDR1 is SGDLS, CDR2 YYNGEE, per germline. The trim removed 0 bases at V and 0 bases at J, leaving 3 bases unmatched. The CDR3 totals 16 residues.

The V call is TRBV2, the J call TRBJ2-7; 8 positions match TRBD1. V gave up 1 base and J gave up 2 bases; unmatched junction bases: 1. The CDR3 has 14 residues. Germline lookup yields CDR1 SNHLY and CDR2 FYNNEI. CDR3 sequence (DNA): TGTGCCAGCAGTGAAGGACAGGGGACCTACGAGCAGTACTTC. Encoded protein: CASSEGQGTYEQYF.

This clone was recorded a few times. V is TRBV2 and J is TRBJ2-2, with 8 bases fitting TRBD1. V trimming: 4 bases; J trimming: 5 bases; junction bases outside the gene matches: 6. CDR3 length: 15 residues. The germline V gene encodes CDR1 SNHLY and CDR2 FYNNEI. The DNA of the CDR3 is TGTGCCAGCAGTGGTCGACAGGGGAAGACCGGGGAGCTGTTTTTT. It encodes CASSGRQGKTGELFF. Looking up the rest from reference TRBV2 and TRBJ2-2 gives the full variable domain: EPEVTQTPSHQVTQMGQEVILRCVPISNHLYFYWYRQILGQKVEFLVSFYNNEISEKSEIFDDQFSVERPDGSNFTLKIRSTKLEDSAMYFCASSGRQGKTGELFFGEGSRLTVL.

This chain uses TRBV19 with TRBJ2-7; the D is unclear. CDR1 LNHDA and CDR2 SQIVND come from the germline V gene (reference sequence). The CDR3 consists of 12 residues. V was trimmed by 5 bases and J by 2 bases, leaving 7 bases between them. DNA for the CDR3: TGTGCCAGTAGTGATGAGGCCTACGAGCAGTACTTC. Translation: CASSDEAYEQYF.

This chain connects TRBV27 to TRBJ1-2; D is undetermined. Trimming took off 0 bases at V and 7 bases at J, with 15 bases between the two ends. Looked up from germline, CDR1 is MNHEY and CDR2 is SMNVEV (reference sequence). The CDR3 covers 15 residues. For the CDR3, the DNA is TGTGCCAGCAGTTTATCCTCGGAGGGTATCAGTGGCTACACCTTC. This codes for CASSLSSEGISGYTF.

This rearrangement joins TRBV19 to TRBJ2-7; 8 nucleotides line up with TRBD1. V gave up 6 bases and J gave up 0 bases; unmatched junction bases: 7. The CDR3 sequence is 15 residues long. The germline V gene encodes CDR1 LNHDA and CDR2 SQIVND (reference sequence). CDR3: CASRRTGISSYEQYF. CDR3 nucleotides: TGTGCCAGTAGGCGGACAGGGATTAGCTCCTACGAGCAGTACTTC.

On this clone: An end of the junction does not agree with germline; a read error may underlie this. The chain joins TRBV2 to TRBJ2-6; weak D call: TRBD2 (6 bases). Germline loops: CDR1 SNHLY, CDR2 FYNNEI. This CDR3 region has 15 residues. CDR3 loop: CASSRAGTGANGLTF. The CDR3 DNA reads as TGTGCCAGCAGTCGAGCGGGTACTGGGGCCAACGGCCTGACTTTC.